The 16 T cell receptor beta chains given below trace back to one sample, sequenced in a study of CD8 T cells in ankylosing spondylitis. Findings and caveats of the study: Ankylosing spondylitis blood seemed to carry a telltale TCR beta motif made of several highly homologous variants.

Using its own MiXCR run on the 5' RACE reads, TCRdb lists one record per CDR3 protein. Of about 420,000 distinct CDR3 sequences listed, around 20% are singletons. These receptors have no identified antigens. What was sequenced was blood, either unsorted or a sorted T cell fraction (not recorded which). The receptors here all came from a male donor with ankylosing spondylitis.

The chain recombines TRBV18 with TRBJ2-5, with D tentatively TRBD2 (6 bases). CDR1 is KGHSH, CDR2 LQKENI, per germline. V lost 4 bases and J lost 1, with 7 bases in between. This CDR3 spans 13 amino acids. The CDR3 is CASSLAAQETQYF. The CDR3, as DNA: TGTGCCAGCTCACTAGCGGCCCAAGAGACCCAGTACTTC. The full variable domain, in which reference TRBV18 and TRBJ2-5 provide the parts outside the CDR3, is NAGVMQNPRHLVRRRGQEARLRCSPMKGHSHVYWYRQLPEEGLKFMVYLQKENIIDESGMPKERFSAEFPKEGPSILRIQQVVRGDSAAYFCASSLAAQETQYFGPGTRLLVL.

This clonotype was recorded many times. The rearrangement uses TRBV24-1 and TRBJ1-5; D gene ambiguous. The ends were cut back, 9 bases at V and 1 base at J, with 6 bases in the middle. The CDR3 is made up of 12 amino acids. Germline CDR1 KGHDR, CDR2 SFDVKD. CDR3 nucleotide sequence: TGTGCCACCTTTTGCAGCAATCAGCCCCAGCATTTT. It is translated as CATFCSNQPQHF.

The gene calls are TRBV18 and TRBJ2-7, with TRBD1 matching 7 bases. Trimming took 3 bases from V and 0 from J; bases not matched to a gene: 5. CDR1 and CDR2 from the germline V gene are KGHSH and LQKENI. CDR3 length: 15 amino acids. CDR3 nucleotides: TGTGCCAGCTCACCCACCGGGACAGCCTCCTACGAGCAGTACTTC. It encodes CASSPTGTASYEQYF.

The chain recombines TRBV4-2 with TRBJ2-5; D gene ambiguous. V lost 5 bases, J lost 3 bases, and 7 bases lay in between. The germline gives CDR1 LGHNA, CDR2 YNFKEQ. This CDR3 has 12 amino acids. The CDR3 sequence: CASSGEEETQYF. The CDR3 nucleotides are TGTGCCAGCAGCGGTGAGGAAGAGACCCAGTACTTC.

The rearrangement uses TRBV29-1 and TRBJ2-3, with TRBD2 matching 9 bases. CDR1 and CDR2 from the germline V gene are SQVTM and ANQGSEA. The length of the CDR3 is 14 residues. The ends lost 3 bases at V and 7 bases at J; junction bases unmatched: 8. The CDR3 sequence is CSVDSAGGPHTQYF. The CDR3 nucleotides read TGCAGCGTTGACTCCGCGGGAGGGCCGCATACGCAGTATTTT.

The sample holds many counts of this clonotype. The V call is TRBV5-1, the J call TRBJ2-2; D is undetermined. The length of the CDR3 is 16 residues. Germline CDR1 SGHRS, CDR2 YFSETQ. Trimming shortened V by 0 bases and J by 3 bases, and 12 bases separated the two germline ends. The CDR3 nucleotides are TGCGCCAGCAGCTTGGTGGTAGCTTCGGACACCGGGGAGCTGTTTTTT. Amino acid sequence: CASSLVVASDTGELFF.

This clonotype was observed a handful of times. The gene calls are TRBV25-1 and TRBJ1-4; no definite D call. CDR1 and CDR2 from the germline V gene are MGHDK and SYGVNS. Trimming cost V 5 bases and J 3 bases, with 10 bases left between them. This CDR3 is built from 14 residues. The CDR3 sequence: CASSLREPNEKLFF. For the CDR3, the DNA is TGTGCCAGCAGTTTAAGGGAGCCTAATGAAAAACTGTTTTTT.

In its sample, this clonotype was seen a few times. CDR3 coding DNA: TGTGCCAGCAGCCCCAGGGAGACTGAAGCTTTCTTT. Its translation: CASSPRETEAFF. This chain joins TRBV9 and TRBJ1-1; D may be TRBD1 (5 bases). CDR1 is SGDLS and CDR2 is YYNGEE in the germline V gene. The V gene lost 4 bases and the J gene lost 5 bases, with 9 bases spanning the gap. The length of the CDR3 is 12 residues. The variable domain in full, with the rest retrieved from reference TRBV9 and TRBJ1-1, is DSGVTQTPKHLITATGQRVTLRCSPRSGDLSVYWYQQSLDQGLQFLIQYYNGEERAKGNILERFSAQQFPDLHSELNLSSLELGDSALYFCASSPRETEAFFGQGTRLTVV.

The chain uses TRBV6-4 and TRBJ2-7; a weak D match, TRBD2 (5 bases). CDR1 MRHNA and CDR2 SNTAGT come from the germline V gene. Trimming cost V 5 bases and J 6 bases, with 17 bases left between them. The CDR3 is 14 residues long. CDR3 residues: CASSPQTPGIEQYF. The CDR3 DNA follows: TGTGCCAGCAGTCCCCAGACACCGGGAATCGAGCAGTACTTC.

The chain is built from TRBV15 and TRBJ2-3; D gene ambiguous. CDR1 LNHNV and CDR2 YYDKDF come from the germline V gene (reference sequence). V was shortened by 1 base and J by 3 bases, with 5 bases between the two germline ends. CDR3 length: 13 residues. CDR3: CATSRVLTDTQYF. Here the CDR3 DNA reads TGTGCCACCAGCAGAGTCCTAACAGATACGCAGTATTTT.

This clonotype came up a few times. This chain links TRBV20-1 with TRBJ2-7; D unclear. The CDR3 has 13 amino acids. The germline gives CDR1 DFQATT, CDR2 SNEGSKA (reference sequence). Trimming took 6 bases from V and 4 from J, leaving 16 bases between them. Here the CDR3 reads CSATRQVSYEQYF. DNA of the CDR3: TGCAGTGCAACCCGACAAGTTTCGTACGAGCAGTACTTC.

The chain is built from TRBV9 and TRBJ2-2; D is undetermined. Trimming took 4 bases from V and 2 from J, leaving 12 bases between them. The CDR3 is 15 amino acids. CDR1 and CDR2 from the germline V gene are SGDLS and YYNGEE. The CDR3 is CASSPVAVNTGELFF. The CDR3 DNA reads TGTGCCAGCAGCCCAGTTGCGGTAAACACCGGGGAGCTGTTTTTT.

This chain links TRBV28 with TRBJ2-1; the match to TRBD2 covers 13 bases. V lost 6 bases and J lost 9; bases outside the gene matches: 8. Germline CDR1 and CDR2: MDHEN and SYDVKM. The CDR3 runs 15 residues. The DNA of the CDR3 is TGTGCCAGCAGACTACCGGGACTAGCGGGAACTGAGCAGTTCTTC. Translated, it gives CASRLPGLAGTEQFF.

This clonotype showed up just a few times. The rearrangement joins TRBV3-1 to TRBJ1-3; D is ambiguous. Trimming took off 2 bases at V and 3 bases at J, with 14 bases between the two ends. Germline CDR1 reads LGHDT; CDR2 reads YNNKEL (reference sequence). There are 16 residues in the CDR3. The CDR3 is CASSQLSTDYGNTIYF. The CDR3 nucleotides read TGTGCCAGCAGCCAACTTTCCACAGACTATGGAAACACCATATATTTT.

V gene TRBV4-1 combines with J gene TRBJ2-7; D is uncertain. CDR3 length equals 13 residues. V was trimmed by 3 bases and J by 0 bases, leaving 6 bases between them. Looked up from germline, CDR1 is MGHRA and CDR2 is YSYEKL. The CDR3 DNA reads as TGCGCCAGCAGCCAGCAGTCCTCCTACGAGCAGTACTTC. It is translated as CASSQQSSYEQYF.

On this clonotype itself: The junction shows a germline mismatch at one end, possibly a read error. This chain uses TRBV7-7 with TRBJ2-5, with TRBD2 as a possible D gene (6 bases). CDR3 length: 16 residues. The germline CDR1 and CDR2 sequences are SSHAT and FNYEAQ (reference sequence). CDR3 coding DNA: TGTGCTAGCAGCTCCGTAAATAGCGGAGCTCAAGAGACCCAGTACTTC. Translation gives CASSSVNSGAQETQYF.